The TCR beta chain described here comes from a study of CXCR3-negative and CXCR3-positive naive CD8 T cells. The wider study: Total TRB output reached 130 million or so reads, about 1.5 +/- 0.3 million per library.

5' RACE that incorporated UMI labels was used to prepare the TRB cDNA libraries. TCRdb re-called the 5' RACE reads and catalogs CDR3 proteins one per entry, DNA excluded. Recorded for this sample: about 90,000 distinct CDR3 sequences. CDR1 and CDR2 (germline): SQVTM, ANQGSEA. The length of the CDR3 is 14 residues. The rearrangement links TRBV29-1 to TRBJ2-7; TCRdb reports TRBD1, a call that lacks DNA to check it against. Sequencing was done on a sample of naive CXCR3- CD8+ T cells from blood. Specified subset: CD45RO-CCR7+CD27+CD95- naive CD8+ T cells lacking CXCR3 (TNR3-). The origin of this receptor is a human donor in good health. Some clones in this sample may be carry-over from other donors' samples. The CDR3 is CSLAQVPLAYEQYF.